This T cell receptor (beta chain) was profiled in a study of T cell repertoires in cytomegalovirus infection. On the study more broadly: Matching HLA type and CMV infection were both indicated by public TCR beta signatures. Whole-study findings and limits: CMV-specific TCR beta clonotypes restricted by HLA-C were the ones dominating the ex vivo response.

TCRdb re-derived calls from the reads in MiXCR, one entry per CDR3 protein. Found here are around 530,000 distinct CDR3 sequences, 26% of them singletons; the top ten hold around 14%. With regard to this clonotype: Its antigen is still unknown.

The CDR3 is 16 amino acids. Germline CDR1 is SGHTA and CDR2 is FQGNSA. V lost 0 bases and J lost 5; bases outside the gene matches: 4. The sample consisted of PBMCs. The genes are TRBV7-2 and TRBJ1-2, with 12 nucleotides matching TRBD1. This receptor was identified in a human donor in good health (CMV status not recorded). Some clones in this sample may be carry-over from other donors' samples. The CDR3 coding sequence is TGTGCCAGCAGCTTAGCAGGGACAGGGGGCCAATATGGCTACACCTTC. This encodes CASSLAGTGGQYGYTF.